A single sample is the source of the 11 T cell receptor beta chains below, sequenced in a study of OX40 agonist ivuxolimab in advanced cancers. TCRdb's copy holds only in-frame clones and misses some; the assay was immunoSEQ multiplex PCR. The data contain approximately 69,000 clones, around 80% of them seen just once; the ten biggest clones take up more than 0.95%. The sequencing here drew on CD4+ or CD8+ T cells sorted from blood, taken in a trial of the OX40 agonist ivuxolimab. All receptors derive from an adult with an advanced solid tumor such as melanoma, head and neck, liver or kidney cancer.

As DNA, the CDR3 is TGTGCCAGCAGCGCCCATGTGGCTAGCGGGGGGGCCGGTACGCAGTATTTT. It encodes CASSAHVASGGAGTQYF. The chain employs TRBV5-4 and TRBJ2-3; TRBD2 matches 12 bases. The germline gives CDR1 SGHNT, CDR2 YYREEE (reference sequence). V dropped 4 bases and J dropped 8; count of bases not matched to a gene: 14. The CDR3 spans 17 residues. Supplemented by reference TRBV5-4 and TRBJ2-3, the full variable domain reads ETGVTQSPTHLIKTRGQQVTLRCSSQSGHNTVSWYQQALGQGPQFIFQYYREEENGRGNFPPRFSGLQFPNYSSELNVNALELDDSALYLCASSAHVASGGAGTQYFGPGTRLTVL.

The chain couples TRBV5-6 to TRBJ2-1; the D is unclear. CDR1 is SGHDT, CDR2 YYEEEE, per germline. Trimming took 1 base from V and 4 from J, leaving 9 bases between them. The CDR3 spans 14 residues. The CDR3 bases are TGTGCCAGCAGCTTGAACTCATGGTACAATGAGCAGTTCTTC. Its protein product is CASSLNSWYNEQFF.

This chain links TRBV6-5 with TRBJ1-5; D uncertain. Deletions cut 7 bases from V and 0 bases from J, with 13 bases between. The germline CDR1 and CDR2 sequences are MNHEY and SVGAGI. CDR3 length: 15 residues. CDR3 sequence: CASKGRFGSNQPQHF. The CDR3 DNA is TGTGCCAGCAAAGGGCGTTTTGGTAGCAATCAGCCCCAGCATTTT.

This sequence joins TRBV5-1 and TRBJ2-5, with 10 bases fitting TRBD1. The CDR3 extends over 13 amino acids. Germline values: CDR1 SGHRS, CDR2 YFSETQ. The V and J ends lost 5 bases and 4 bases, in that order; junction bases with no gene match: 2. CDR3 sequence reads: CASSGQGGETQYF. CDR3 in DNA: TGCGCCAGCAGTGGACAGGGGGGAGAGACCCAGTACTTC.

The chain combines TRBV7-2 with TRBJ1-6; the match to TRBD1 covers 11 bases. CDR3 length: 14 amino acids. From germline, CDR1 is SGHTA and CDR2 FQGNSA. With 6 bases clipped from V and 9 bases from J, the junction kept 4 bases outside the gene matches. The CDR3 spells CASRPGTGGSPLHF. The CDR3 bases are TGTGCCAGCAGACCCGGGACAGGGGGTTCACCCCTCCACTTT. The variable domain in full, with the rest retrieved from reference TRBV7-2 and TRBJ1-6, is GAGVSQSPSNKVTEKGKDVELRCDPISGHTALYWYRQSLGQGLEFLIYFQGNSAPDKSGLPSDRFSAERTGGSVSTLTIQRTQQEDSAVYLCASRPGTGGSPLHFGNGTRLTVT.

V is TRBV7-2 and J is TRBJ2-1; D is possibly TRBD1 or TRBD2 (5 bases each). The CDR3 spans 15 residues. Per the germline V gene, CDR1 is SGHTA and CDR2 is FQGNSA. Deletions cut 4 bases from V and 4 bases from J, with 14 bases between. Here the CDR3 DNA reads TGTGCCAGCAGCTCCCAGGGTGGGGGTTACAATGAGCAGTTCTTC. Protein sequence: CASSSQGGGYNEQFF.

This clone was counted between two and nine times. The chain recombines TRBV7-3 with TRBJ1-1, with unresolved D. The CDR3 sequence is 13 residues long. V was trimmed by 2 bases and J by 1 base, leaving 5 bases between them. CDR1 SGHTA and CDR2 FQGTGA come from the germline V gene. The CDR3 bases are TGTGCCAGCAGCTTAGCAGAGAACACTGAAGCTTTCTTT. This gives the protein CASSLAENTEAFF. Together with reference TRBV7-3 and TRBJ1-1, the CDR3 gives the full variable domain: GAGVSQTPSNKVTEKGKYVELRCDPISGHTALYWYRQSLGQGPEFLIYFQGTGAADDSGLPNDRFFAVRPEGSVSTLKIQRTERGDSAVYLCASSLAENTEAFFGQGTRLTVV.

The gene calls are TRBV5-8 and TRBJ1-1, with 7 bases aligning to TRBD1. The CDR3 has 13 amino acids. In germline, CDR1 is SGHTS, CDR2 YDEGEE. V lost 3 bases, J lost 5 bases, and 4 bases stayed unmatched. DNA for the CDR3: TGTGCCAGCAGCTCGGACAGGTGGACTGAAGCTTTCTTT. Protein: CASSSDRWTEAFF.

This chain connects TRBV9 to TRBJ2-2; TRBD2 matches 7 bases. The germline CDR1 and CDR2 sequences are SGDLS and YYNGEE. Trimming cost V 0 bases and J 4 bases; bases outside gene matches: 9. The CDR3 is made up of 17 amino acids. CDR3 in DNA: TGTGCCAGCAGCGTAGGCTTCGCGGGGGTTGGCACCGGGGAGCTGTTTTTT. This gives the protein CASSVGFAGVGTGELFF.

The V and J genes are TRBV19 and TRBJ1-5; D ambiguous. The V end lost 0 bases, the J end lost 0 bases, and 12 bases lay between the germline ends. This CDR3 contains 17 residues. The germline V gene has CDR1 LNHDA and CDR2 SQIVND (reference sequence). The CDR3 loop is CASSIEGTSHSNQPQHF. CDR3 DNA sequence: TGTGCCAGTAGTATAGAGGGTACGAGTCATAGCAATCAGCCCCAGCATTTT.

V usage is TRBV6-5 and J usage is TRBJ2-7; possibly TRBD2 for D (6 bases). Germline V CDR1 and CDR2: MNHEY, SVGAGI. This CDR3 is built from 15 residues. V lost 0 bases and J 4 bases, leaving 13 bases between the germline ends. The CDR3 coding sequence is TGTGCCAGCAGTTACTCGATGTCTAGCGCATACGAGCAGTACTTC. Translating it yields CASSYSMSSAYEQYF.